The T cell receptor beta chain under discussion was sequenced for a study of cytomegalovirus exposure and HLA in healthy donors. Study background: Membership in the Caucasian-associated ancestry cluster was found for around four fifths of approximately 400 genotyped donors. Findings of the study overall: Cytomegalovirus-associated status was assigned to some 160 TCR beta chains.

Both 60 Vbeta primers and 13 Jbeta primers went into the PCR. The protocol was immunoSEQ multiplex PCR, while the TCRdb copy is restricted to in-frame clones and leaves out a portion. Of about 160,000 clones listed, about 76% were seen once; the top ten hold 3% to 4%. Each donor's status was that of a healthy bone marrow donor. At collection, donors were nominally healthy, but unrecorded immune exposures were probable. Regarding this clone: Its antigen is unknown.

The CDR3 length is 19 residues. Losses at the gene ends were 4 bases for V and 9 bases for J; bases not matched to a gene: 24. In germline, CDR1 is SNHLY, CDR2 FYNNEI. The specimen was PBMCs. The sequence was obtained from a human donor in good health. J is TRBJ2-7 and V is TRBV2; 10 bases align to TRBD1. The chain's CDR3 is CASSGRAGSIGTGVGWQYF. The CDR3 region has the DNA TGTGCCAGCAGTGGTCGCGCAGGGTCGATTGGGACAGGGGTGGGTTGGCAGTACTTC.